This TCR beta chain emerged from a study of CD8+ T cells in alopecia areata. RNA extraction and reverse transcription yielded cDNA as sequencing template. The data were produced by immunoSEQ multiplex PCR, yet TCRdb's version contains in-frame clones alone and is incomplete. This table has 90,000 to 100,000 clones, roughly two thirds appearing once. The CDR3 length is 16 residues. Looked up from germline, CDR1 is SNHLY and CDR2 is FYNNEI. Deletions cut 3 bases from V and 1 base from J, with 14 bases between. The treatment here: oral pan-JAK inhibitor, 5-10 mg twice daily. This sequence was found in a human donor with alopecia areata. The rearrangement uses TRBV2 and TRBJ2-3; possible D gene TRBD2, 5 bases. Sequencing used CD8+ T cells sorted from blood, obtained at week 4, from a patient treated with tofacitinib. CDR3 sequence (DNA): TGTGCCAGCAGTGACGGCCCGGGGTTAGGCACAGATACGCAGTATTTT. Translation: CASSDGPGLGTDTQYF.